This TCR beta chain was obtained from a study of blood T cell repertoires in COVID-19. Study-level information: Both acute and convalescent COVID-19 samples were obtained from the United States, Italy and Spain.

Original handling: For nucleated cells, counts were estimated from reference gene primer amplification. TCRdb's table, derived via immunoSEQ multiplex PCR, lists solely in-frame clones and lacks some. The V and J calls and the clone size are those of that table, but D and trimming were determined from the DNA. The sample has 120,000 to 150,000 clones; approximately 85% are singletons. Trimming removed 3 bases from V and 5 bases from J, with 11 bases in between. CDR1 is SGHDN and CDR2 is FVKESK in the germline V gene. The CDR3 extends over 13 amino acids. The sequenced material came from peripheral blood. This receptor was obtained from an older woman with COVID-19, enrolled during active disease. This chain joins TRBV14 and TRBJ2-7; no firm D call. The CDR3 coding sequence is TGTGCCAGCAGCCAGTCTTTAAGCCACGAGCAGTACTTC. Translation gives CASSQSLSHEQYF.